This is a list of T cell receptor beta chains from one sample in a study of human T cells and chemical hapten exposure. Each CDR3 protein gets one entry after TCRdb re-called the RACE reads with MiXCR. The repertoire consists of about 140,000 distinct CDR3 sequences, with 10% to 15% occurring once and the leading ten covering around 1.4%. Material: whole blood, obtained in connection with sensitization to the hapten diphenylcyclopropenone (DPC). These receptors all come from a woman aged 45-60 years with alopecia areata. Some clones in this sample may be carry-over from other donors' samples. The CDR3 runs from the conserved cysteine through the conserved F or W. Each record gives: V gene, J gene, D gene, clone size, CDR3 DNA, CDR3 protein. A D gene is named only where the DNA matches it firmly. Clone size is not always given. Where it is, it says once, few, many or a class for expanded clones.

TRBV7-2	TRBJ1-5	-	few	TGTGCCAGCAGCTCATCCCCCGGGCCCTATAGCAATCAGCCCCAGCATTTT	CASSSSPGPYSNQPQHF
TRBV28	TRBJ1-1	-	many	TGTGCCAGCAGTTTCCGGAGGCCGACAGCTTTCTTT	CASSFRRPTAFF
TRBV6-2/TRBV6-3	TRBJ2-1	-	-	TGTGCCAGCAGTTACTCGTCTAGCGCATCTGAGCAGTTCTTC	CASSYSSSASEQFF
TRBV28	TRBJ2-5	-	-	TGTGCCAGCAGTTTAAAGGGGCGGGGAGAGACCCAGTACTTC	CASSLKGRGETQYF
TRBV6-5	TRBJ2-7	-	many	TGTGCCAGCAGTTACTCCGGGACGCTCTACGAGCAGTACTTC	CASSYSGTLYEQYF
TRBV3-1	TRBJ1-2	-	-	TGTGCCAGCAGCCAAACCCCACGTGGGGGCAATGGCTACTCCTTC	CASSQTPRGGNGYSF
TRBV12-3/TRBV12-4	TRBJ1-2	-	few	TGTGCCAGCACCCAGGGGCCCAGATTAATCCACTATGGCTACACCTTC	CASTQGPRLIHYGYTF
TRBV3-1	TRBJ2-3	-	-	TGTGCCAGCAGCCACGGGAGACACCCTAGCACAGATACGCAGTATTTT	CASSHGRHPSTDTQYF
TRBV19	TRBJ1-6	-	-	TGTGCCAGTAGTAGTGCGGACAGCGGGGCTTCACCCCTCCACTTT	CASSSADSGASPLHF
TRBV6-2/TRBV6-3	TRBJ2-1	-	many	TGTGCCAGCAGTTCCACATACAATGAGCAGTTCTTC	CASSSTYNEQFF
TRBV9	TRBJ2-1	TRBD2	-	TGTGCCAGCAGCCCCCGCAGCGGGAAGAGCTCCTACAATGAGCAGTTCTTC	CASSPRSGKSSYNEQFF
TRBV19	TRBJ2-6	-	few	TGTGCCAGTAGTATAGCAGCTGCTGGGGCCAACGTCCTGACTTTC	CASSIAAAGANVLTF
TRBV10-3	TRBJ2-1	-	-	TGTGCCATCGGACCGGTTTACAATGAGCAGTTCTTC	CAIGPVYNEQFF
TRBV19	TRBJ2-7	-	few	TGTGCCAGTAGTAGGACGTCCTTATACGAGCAGTACTTC	CASSRTSLYEQYF
TRBV12-3/TRBV12-4	TRBJ2-5	-	few	TGTGCCAGCAGCGCGAGCGGGCACCAAGAGACCCAGTACTTC	CASSASGHQETQYF
TRBV7-6	TRBJ2-2	TRBD2	-	TGTGCCAGCAGCTTAACGGGACTAGCGGCCGGCACCGGGGAGCTGTTTTTT	CASSLTGLAAGTGELFF